The T cell receptor (beta chain) under discussion was sequenced for a study of T-cell memory formation after mild COVID-19 (dated by TCRdb to the early 2020s). Some background on the complete study: Most TCR sequence clusters were specific to one of the two donors. Longitudinal TCRalpha and TCRbeta repertoire sequencing tracked T-cell clones expanding and contracting after mild COVID-19 in a couple of donors. Two young, previously healthy adult volunteers made up the cohort, one male and one female. Overall results and qualifications from the work: Some responding clones were detected in pre-infection memory, suggesting pre-existing cross-reactive memory T cells joined the SARS-CoV-2 response. Clones that contracted from day 15 to 85 showed balanced CD4/CD8 phenotypes, whereas a second wave of clones that expanded from day 15 to 37 leaned towards CD4+. SARS-CoV-2 specificity was not confirmed for the second-wave clones peaking on day 37. Contracting CD4+ clones appeared mostly in the CM and EM memory subsets, whereas CD8+ clones were enriched in EMRA. Only two mild cases were covered in the study, and larger cohorts including severe cases with pre-infection samples were considered necessary.

V has 6 bases trimmed and J has 3 bases trimmed; junction bases matching no gene number 5. Spanning cysteine to phenylalanine, the CDR3 consists of 15 amino acids. Just the 45-base CDR3 DNA is kept, in frame starting at base 1. Based on the germline V gene, the CDR1 and CDR2 sequences are SNHLY and FYNNEI. Ficoll-Paque density gradient centrifugation was the method used to isolate PBMCs. The instrument was an Illumina NovaSeq 6000. cDNA libraries for TCRalpha and TCRbeta were prepared by 5'RACE using constant-segment primers, with sample barcodes and unique molecular identifiers added. Trizol reagent was used to extract RNA from every sample. Amplification of the libraries took two PCR steps, and the second step added a second sample barcode plus Illumina TruSeq adapters. The libraries were sequenced on an Illumina NovaSeq using 2 x 150 bp paired-end reads. The original methods were these. The reads were demultiplexed and collapsed into UMI-guided consensus sequences using migec v1.2.7. Using mixcr v2.1.11, UMI consensuses were aligned to TRA and TRB V and J templates and then assembled into clonotypes. A clonotype was counted as expanded or contracted only when both edgeR and NoisET called the clonotype significant, with the noise models trained on biological replicates. For edgeR calls, the cutoffs were a false discovery rate-adjusted p below 0.01 and a log2 fold-change threshold of 1. As an exploratory analysis of dynamics, PCA with hierarchical clustering was applied to max-normalized trajectories of the 1000 most abundant clonotypes. Each responding clone was given a CD4 or CD8 phenotype based on the CD4+ and CD8+ repertoires, which had been sequenced separately. TCRdb itself trimmed the public reads at Q25 with fastp, ran MiXCR and retained productive beta chains. CDR3 protein duplicates are merged, each entry listing the most common genes and DNA. For this entry, the V and J calls and clone size follow TCRdb and not the study's own pipeline. The sample records roughly 250,000 distinct CDR3 sequences, over 15% of which are singletons. The top ten clones comprise 20% to 25% of the sample.

This clonotype was recorded a few times. Its antigen target is currently unknown. No quality values exist for individual bases; no much larger clone is one base distant. The source of this sequence is a man younger than 35 who had mild COVID-19 (a few samples of this study predate the infection). The sample titles of this study are shuffled in the database, so cell type and time point are left out; the donor was told from shared clones. The chain joins TRBV2 to TRBJ2-3; TRBD2 lines up with 11 middle nucleotides. The sequencing input was PBMCs or a T cell subset sorted from them (not recorded which). The CDR3 protein: CASRQTSGGTDTQYF. The nucleotide sequence reads TGTGCCAGCAGACAAACTAGCGGGGGAACAGATACGCAGTATTTT.